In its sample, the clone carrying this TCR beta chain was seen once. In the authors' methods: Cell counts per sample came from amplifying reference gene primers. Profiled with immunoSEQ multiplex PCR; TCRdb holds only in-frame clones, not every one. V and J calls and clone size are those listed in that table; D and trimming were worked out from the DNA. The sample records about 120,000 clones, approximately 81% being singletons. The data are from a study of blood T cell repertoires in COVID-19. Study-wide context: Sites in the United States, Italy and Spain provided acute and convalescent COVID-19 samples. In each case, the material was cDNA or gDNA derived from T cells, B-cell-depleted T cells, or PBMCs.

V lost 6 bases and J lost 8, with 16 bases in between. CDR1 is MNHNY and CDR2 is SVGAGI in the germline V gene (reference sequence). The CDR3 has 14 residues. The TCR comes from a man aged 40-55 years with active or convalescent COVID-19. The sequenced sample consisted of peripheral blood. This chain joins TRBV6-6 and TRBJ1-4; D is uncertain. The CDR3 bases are TGTGCCAGCAGGATTGGCGGGGTAGGGGAAAAACTGTTTTTT. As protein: CASRIGGVGEKLFF.